Below are 29 T cell receptor beta chains sequenced from a single sample in a study of blood T cell repertoires in COVID-19. Profiled with immunoSEQ multiplex PCR; TCRdb holds only in-frame clones, not every one. The sample holds roughly 300,000 clones, roughly 92% seen once. What was sequenced was peripheral blood. These TCRs come from a woman in her twenties or thirties with COVID-19, enrolled during active disease.

This clone came up once. The rearrangement uses TRBV9 and TRBJ1-2; the match to TRBD1 covers 8 bases. There are 18 residues in the CDR3. Looked up from germline, CDR1 is SGDLS and CDR2 is YYNGEE. V shed 0 bases, J shed 6 bases, and the junction held 16 bases outside the gene matches. Here the CDR3 DNA reads TGTGCCAGCAGCGTAGGAGGGGGTAATACCGTGGGACAGGATGGCTACACCTTC. This codes for CASSVGGGNTVGQDGYTF.

This sequence joins TRBV6-5 and TRBJ1-1; D may be TRBD1 (5 bases). The length of the CDR3 is 16 residues. Trimming left V 3 bases short and J 0 bases short, with 14 bases between. CDR1 and CDR2 (germline): MNHEY, SVGAGI. This chain's CDR3 is CASSYAGPNLNTEAFF. The CDR3 bases are TGTGCCAGCAGTTATGCGGGACCCAACTTGAACACTGAAGCTTTCTTT.

This chain uses TRBV15 with TRBJ1-5; no clear D gene. Germline CDR1 is LNHNV and CDR2 is YYDKDF (reference sequence). V lost 0 bases and J lost 2, with 8 bases in between. The CDR3 consists of 15 residues. The CDR3 reads CATSRDTAGNQPQHF. CDR3 coding DNA: TGTGCCACCAGCAGAGATACGGCGGGCAATCAGCCCCAGCATTTT.

The chain employs TRBV25-1 and TRBJ1-5; D gene unclear. Germline lookup yields CDR1 MGHDK and CDR2 SYGVNS. CDR3 length equals 11 residues. V lost 4 bases, J lost 7 bases, and 5 bases lay in between. The CDR3: CASSVKQPQHF. The CDR3 DNA sequence: TGTGCCAGCAGTGTCAAACAGCCCCAGCATTTT.

The V and J genes are TRBV9 and TRBJ2-1; 10 bases map to TRBD1. The CDR3 contains 15 residues. Germline V CDR1 and CDR2: SGDLS, YYNGEE. After removal of 4 bases from V and 7 bases from J, the junction contained 8 bases not matched to a gene. The CDR3 protein is CASSLRTGGYNEQFF. The CDR3 DNA follows: TGTGCCAGCAGCCTAAGGACAGGGGGTTATAATGAGCAGTTCTTC.

V gene TRBV5-1 combines with J gene TRBJ1-2; D not resolved. Trimming left V 5 bases short and J 2 bases short, with 10 bases between. This CDR3 contains 13 residues. The germline V gene encodes CDR1 SGHRS and CDR2 YFSETQ. The CDR3, as DNA: TGCGCCAGCAGGGGAGAGGACAACTATGGCTACACCTTC. This translates into CASRGEDNYGYTF.

The genes are TRBV28 and TRBJ2-7; D perhaps matches TRBD2 (6 bases). Deletions cut 3 bases from V and 3 bases from J, with 15 bases between. Germline CDR1 MDHEN, CDR2 SYDVKM. The CDR3 is 15 amino acids. Here the CDR3 reads CASSLPGLQHYEQYF. The CDR3 DNA reads TGTGCCAGCAGTTTGCCGGGACTCCAACACTACGAGCAGTACTTC.

The chain employs TRBV7-2 and TRBJ2-5, with TRBD2 matching over 7 bases. CDR1 and CDR2 (germline): SGHTA, FQGNSA. The CDR3 has 16 residues. The trim removed 1 base at V and 3 bases at J, leaving 8 bases unmatched. This CDR3 reads CASSLGPLAVKETQYF. The CDR3 nucleotides read TGTGCCAGCAGCTTAGGCCCTCTAGCGGTAAAAGAGACCCAGTACTTC.

This rearrangement joins TRBV7-9 to TRBJ2-1; TRBD2 matches 10 bases. The junction had 7 bases not matched to a gene; V was cut back by 5 bases and J by 3 bases. There are 16 residues in the CDR3. CDR1 and CDR2 from the germline V gene are SEHNR and FQNEAQ (reference sequence). In DNA form, the CDR3 reads TGTGCCAGCAGCCCACCGGGACTAGCGAACTACAATGAGCAGTTCTTC. It specifies CASSPPGLANYNEQFF.

CDR3 in amino acids: CASSYSSGRRVDEQFF. DNA for the CDR3: TGTGCCAGCAGTTACTCGAGCGGGAGAAGAGTAGATGAGCAGTTCTTC. The chain carries TRBV6-5 and TRBJ2-1; 8 nucleotides line up with TRBD2. CDR1 and CDR2 (germline): MNHEY, SVGAGI. After removal of 0 bases from V and 8 bases from J, the junction contained 9 bases not matched to a gene. The CDR3 length is 16 residues.

This rearrangement joins TRBV5-4 to TRBJ2-3, with TRBD2 matching over 15 bases. Germline lookup yields CDR1 SGHNT and CDR2 YYREEE (reference sequence). The CDR3 sequence is 17 residues long. V trimming: 4 bases; J trimming: 4 bases; junction bases outside the gene matches: 7. In nucleotides, the CDR3 is TGTGCCAGCAGCCAGCGGACTAGCGGGAGGGCTGCAGATACGCAGTATTTT. Encoded protein: CASSQRTSGRAADTQYF.

This chain's CDR3 is CATSSDRGPYEQYF. CDR3 sequence (DNA): TGTGCCACCAGCTCAGACAGGGGGCCCTACGAGCAGTACTTC. The chain is built from TRBV24-1 and TRBJ2-7; 10 nucleotides match TRBD1. Germline CDR1 KGHDR, CDR2 SFDVKD. The CDR3 loop spans 14 amino acids. The J segment lost 2 bases and the V segment lost 7 bases, leaving 4 bases of the junction unmatched.

The chain links TRBV29-1 to TRBJ1-2, with no clear D. The V end lost 2 bases, the J end lost 6 bases, and 16 bases lay between the germline ends. Germline loops: CDR1 SQVTM, CDR2 ANQGSEA. The CDR3 length is 14 residues. The CDR3 region is CSVESTQKRDGYTF. DNA for the CDR3: TGCAGCGTTGAATCGACCCAGAAGAGGGATGGCTACACCTTC.

This chain uses TRBV4-1 with TRBJ2-7; D perhaps matches TRBD2 (6 bases). V was clipped by 1 base and J by 1 base, with 11 bases between them. The germline CDR1 and CDR2 sequences are MGHRA and YSYEKL. The CDR3 spans 15 residues. The CDR3 protein is CASSQGSAGSYEQYF. CDR3 DNA: TGCGCCAGCAGCCAAGGATCGGCGGGGTCCTACGAGCAGTACTTC.

The table lists this clone with many counts. This rearrangement joins TRBV30 to TRBJ2-7; 9 bases agree with TRBD1. With 4 bases clipped from V and 2 bases from J, the junction kept 21 bases outside the gene matches. The CDR3 spans 19 residues. CDR1 and CDR2 from the germline V gene are GTSNPN and SVGIG (reference sequence). This CDR3 is CAWIGDRDLPPGSTYEQYF. The DNA for the CDR3 is TGTGCCTGGATAGGGGACAGGGACCTCCCACCCGGGTCCACCTACGAGCAGTACTTC.

The chain combines TRBV5-4 with TRBJ1-4; 7 positions match TRBD1. V gave up 4 bases and J gave up 2 bases; unmatched junction bases: 8. CDR3 length: 16 amino acids. Germline CDR1 and CDR2: SGHNT and YYREEE (reference sequence). The CDR3 sequence: CASSRRQGWTNEKLFF. As DNA, the CDR3 is TGTGCCAGCAGCAGGAGACAGGGTTGGACTAATGAAAAACTGTTTTTT.

The chain combines TRBV11-2 with TRBJ1-6, with TRBD1 matching over 10 bases. After removal of 3 bases from V and 7 bases from J, the junction contained 6 bases not matched to a gene. This CDR3 is 16 amino acids long. Germline assignment: CDR1 SGHAT and CDR2 FQNNGV. In DNA, the CDR3 is TGTGCCAGCAGCTTGTTTGCGGGACAGGGGAATTCACCCCTCCACTTT. Encoded protein: CASSLFAGQGNSPLHF. Together with reference TRBV11-2 and TRBJ1-6, the CDR3 gives the full variable domain: EAGVAQSPRYKIIEKRQSVAFWCNPISGHATLYWYQQILGQGPKLLIQFQNNGVVDDSQLPKDRFSAERLKGVDSTLKIQPAKLEDSAVYLCASSLFAGQGNSPLHFGNGTRLTVT.

As concerns this clone: Other nucleotide sequences from this sample produce the same CDR3. The chain joins TRBV5-1 to TRBJ1-1, with a possible D match to TRBD1 (6 bases). Germline lookup yields CDR1 SGHRS and CDR2 YFSETQ. The CDR3 is 14 amino acids. V was cut by 0 bases and J by 1 base, with 7 bases left in between. The CDR3: CASSLGGGNTEAFF. The CDR3 DNA reads as TGCGCCAGCAGCTTGGGAGGGGGGAACACTGAAGCTTTCTTT.

The chain couples TRBV10-1 to TRBJ2-2, with TRBD2 matching over 14 bases. Germline lookup yields CDR1 WNHNN and CDR2 SYGVQD (reference sequence). Trimming cost V 7 bases and J 4 bases; bases outside gene matches: 11. This CDR3 contains 18 residues. The DNA for the CDR3 is TGCGCCAGCACCGAGCAGACTAGCGGGAGGGCCCCCACCGGGGAGCTGTTTTTT. This translates into CASTEQTSGRAPTGELFF.

J is TRBJ2-5 and V is TRBV3-1 (or the pseudogene TRBV3-2); D is undetermined. There are 13 residues in the CDR3. Trimming shortened V by 1 base and J by 5 bases, and 8 bases separated the two germline ends. Germline CDR1 and CDR2: LGHDT and YNNKEL (reference sequence). The CDR3 sequence is CASSQAGGETQYF. CDR3 DNA: TGTGCCAGCAGCCAAGCAGGTGGGGAGACCCAGTACTTC.

This sequence joins TRBV15 and TRBJ2-2, with 8 bases fitting TRBD2. V shed 2 bases, J shed 6 bases, and the junction held 5 bases outside the gene matches. The germline gives CDR1 LNHNV, CDR2 YYDKDF (reference sequence). The CDR3 extends over 15 amino acids. The CDR3 reads CATSRMTSDAGELFF. In nucleotides, the CDR3 is TGTGCCACCAGCAGAATGACTAGCGACGCCGGGGAGCTGTTTTTT.

The CDR3, as DNA: TGTGCCAGCAGCCAAGTACTCCCTACGGCGGTCGAAGCTTTCTTT. Its translation: CASSQVLPTAVEAFF. The V call is TRBV3-1 (or the pseudogene TRBV3-2), the J call TRBJ1-1; D remains ambiguous. The CDR3 runs 15 residues. Germline V gene sequence: CDR1 LGHDT, CDR2 YNNKEL (reference sequence). The germline V and J ends were trimmed by 1 base and 8 bases, with 17 bases remaining between them.

The chain carries TRBV12-2 and TRBJ2-2; the table's TRBD1 call for D was not verified on the DNA. TRBV12-2 is reported as a pseudogene. The CDR3 consists of 17 residues. The CDR3 bases are TGTGCAAGTCGCCCCCAGGCCCGTATCCCGAACACCGGGGAGCTGTTTTTT. This codes for CASRPQARIPNTGELFF.

The gene calls are TRBV5-1 and TRBJ2-1, with TRBD2 identical over 15 bases. Trimming at V came to 4 bases and at J to 2 bases, leaving 4 bases not matched to a gene. Looked up from germline, CDR1 is SGHRS and CDR2 is YFSETQ. The CDR3 sequence is 17 residues long. The CDR3: CASSVGLAGGAYNEQFF. The CDR3 DNA reads as TGCGCCAGCAGCGTGGGACTAGCGGGAGGCGCCTACAATGAGCAGTTCTTC.

V and J are TRBV27 and TRBJ2-2; 11 nucleotides line up with TRBD2. In germline, CDR1 is MNHEY, CDR2 SMNVEV (reference sequence). Trimming took 5 bases from V and 4 from J; bases not matched to a gene: 6. The CDR3 length is 16 residues. CDR3 loop: CASSPGLAAFTGELFF. CDR3 sequence (DNA): TGTGCCAGCAGTCCGGGACTAGCGGCCTTCACCGGGGAGCTGTTTTTT.

V is TRBV9 and J is TRBJ1-2; D unresolved. This CDR3 has 16 amino acids. Trimming pared 0 bases from V and 3 bases from J, leaving 15 bases between. Per the germline V gene, CDR1 is SGDLS and CDR2 is YYNGEE. CDR3 bases: TGTGCCAGCAGCGTAGTGGAGAACCCTGCCTACTATGGCTACACCTTC. Residues: CASSVVENPAYYGYTF.

The CDR3 DNA is TGTGCCAGCTCAGGACCTTGGGACTCTTCCTACGAGCAGTACTTC. Translation gives CASSGPWDSSYEQYF. The J gene is TRBJ2-7, the V gene TRBV6-6; D might be TRBD2 (6 bases). Trimming removed 8 bases at V and 1 base at J, with 18 bases between. Germline lookup yields CDR1 MNHNY and CDR2 SVGAGI (reference sequence). The CDR3 spans 15 residues.

The chain couples TRBV5-6 to TRBJ1-2; TRBD1 is a possible D gene (6 bases). This CDR3 contains 13 residues. Germline V gives CDR1 SGHDT, CDR2 YYEEEE. Trimming stripped 4 bases from V and 5 bases from J, with 12 bases between. The CDR3 region is CASSGQLYYGYTF. CDR3 nucleotide sequence: TGTGCCAGCAGCGGACAGTTGTATTATGGCTACACCTTC.

The chain joins TRBV7-9 to TRBJ2-5, with TRBD2 matching 7 bases. This CDR3 region has 15 residues. The germline CDR1 and CDR2 sequences are SEHNR and FQNEAQ (reference sequence). With 1 base clipped from V and 6 bases from J, the junction kept 8 bases outside the gene matches. Here the CDR3 DNA reads TGTGCCAGCAGCTTAGTAATTGGGGGGGTGAAGACCCAGTACTTC. Translating gives CASSLVIGGVKTQYF.